These 21 T cell receptor beta chains were all obtained from the same sample, sequenced in a study of PD-L1 blockade in urothelial cancer. Noted time point: peripheral blood 6 weeks after treatment start. TCRdb's table, derived via immunoSEQ multiplex PCR, lists solely in-frame clones and lacks some. This sample has nearly 45,000 clones, with around 80% found just once. Sample: PBMCs, taken around atezolizumab (anti-PD-L1) treatment. These receptors were obtained from a man aged 55 to 70 with urothelial cancer.

This clone was seen only a few times. The rearrangement links TRBV7-9 to TRBJ1-4; D gene uncertain. Trimming took off 7 bases at V and 7 bases at J, with 10 bases between the two ends. The CDR3 runs 12 residues. Germline V gene lookup returns CDR1 SEHNR and CDR2 FQNEAQ (reference sequence). The CDR3 is CASTFNSEKLFF. The CDR3 DNA reads as TGTGCCAGCACCTTCAACAGTGAAAAACTGTTTTTT. The full variable domain, in which reference TRBV7-9 and TRBJ1-4 provide the parts outside the CDR3, is DTGVSQNPRHKITKRGQNVTFRCDPISEHNRLYWYRQTLGQGPEFLTYFQNEAQLEKSRLLSDRFSAERPKGSFSTLEIQRTEQGDSAMYLCASTFNSEKLFFGSGTQLSVL.

This chain connects TRBV2 to TRBJ2-3; 8 positions agree with TRBD1. There are 15 residues in the CDR3. V was clipped by 7 bases and J by 2 bases; unmatched bases: 8. Looked up from germline, CDR1 is SNHLY and CDR2 is FYNNEI. The CDR3, as DNA: TGTGCCAGCATCTTCGACAGGGGCGTCACAGATACGCAGTATTTT. Its translation is CASIFDRGVTDTQYF.

The chain is built from TRBV7-9 and TRBJ2-7, with a possible D match to TRBD1 (6 bases). Trimming pared 5 bases from V and 7 bases from J, leaving 24 bases between. CDR3 length: 16 residues. Germline lookup yields CDR1 SEHNR and CDR2 FQNEAQ (reference sequence). CDR3 amino acids: CASSPEGTGNAREQYF. CDR3 in DNA: TGTGCCAGCAGCCCAGAGGGCACAGGGAATGCGCGAGAGCAGTACTTC.

This chain uses TRBV5-1 with TRBJ1-6, with TRBD1 identical over 9 bases. CDR3 size: 14 residues. The V and J ends lost 5 bases and 14 bases, in that order; junction bases with no gene match: 11. Germline V gene sequence: CDR1 SGHRS, CDR2 YFSETQ. CDR3 DNA sequence: TGCGCCAGCAGACCCGGGACAGGGATTGATACCCTCCACTTT. Amino acids: CASRPGTGIDTLHF.

This sequence joins TRBV19 and TRBJ1-1; possibly TRBD1 for D (5 bases). The CDR3 totals 14 residues. V lost 3 bases and J 1 base, leaving 9 bases between the germline ends. Germline loops: CDR1 LNHDA, CDR2 SQIVND (reference sequence). CDR3 coding DNA: TGTGCCAGTAGTATTCAGGGATCGAACACTGAAGCTTTCTTT. Its protein product is CASSIQGSNTEAFF.

The rearrangement links TRBV11-2 to TRBJ1-2; no definite D call. CDR3 length: 14 amino acids. Trimming cost V 0 bases and J 6 bases, with 11 bases left between them. The germline V gene encodes CDR1 SGHAT and CDR2 FQNNGV. The CDR3 DNA reads TGTGCCAGCAGCTTAGATCCCGGGTTAAATGGCTACACCTTC. Amino acids: CASSLDPGLNGYTF.

The chain employs TRBV5-5 and TRBJ2-7, with D hard to call. Germline V lookup: CDR1 SGHKS, CDR2 YYEKEE (reference sequence). Trimming pared 4 bases from V and 1 base from J, leaving 15 bases between. This CDR3 region has 15 residues. CDR3 in DNA: TGTGCCAGCAGCGTGAACTGGGCCAGTTCCTACGAGCAGTACTTC. Its translation is CASSVNWASSYEQYF.

This chain connects TRBV29-1 to TRBJ1-1; D ambiguous. The CDR3 is made up of 13 amino acids. Looked up from germline, CDR1 is SQVTM and CDR2 is ANQGSEA. V dropped 2 bases and J dropped 0 bases, with 7 bases sitting between them. In DNA, the CDR3 is TGCAGCGTTGAATCCCAGATGAACACTGAAGCTTTCTTT. Translation gives CSVESQMNTEAFF. Together with reference TRBV29-1 and TRBJ1-1, the CDR3 gives the full variable domain: SAVISQKPSRDICQRGTSLTIQCQVDSQVTMMFWYRQQPGQSLTLIATANQGSEATYESGFVIDKFPISRPNLTFSTLTVSNMSPEDSSIYLCSVESQMNTEAFFGQGTRLTVV.

The chain links TRBV7-2 to TRBJ2-3; D possibly corresponds to TRBD1 (6 bases). The V gene's germline CDR1 is SGHTA and CDR2 FQGNSA. V was pared by 2 bases and J by 1 base, with 13 bases between. This CDR3 is built from 16 residues. CDR3 residues: CASSLIRGQRTDTQYF. In DNA, the CDR3 is TGTGCCAGCAGCTTAATTCGAGGACAGCGCACAGATACGCAGTATTTT.

This chain uses TRBV18 with TRBJ1-1; tentative D call: TRBD1 (6 bases). V was pared by 0 bases and J by 2 bases, with 16 bases between. Germline CDR1 is KGHSH and CDR2 is LQKENI. The length of the CDR3 is 17 residues. CDR3 nucleotides: TGTGCCAGCTCACCACCTCAGACAGGTGGCGGTAACACTGAAGCTTTCTTT. Its protein is CASSPPQTGGGNTEAFF.

The chain carries TRBV28 and TRBJ2-7, with a possible D match to TRBD2 (6 bases). Trimming left V 3 bases short and J 1 base short, with 16 bases between. The CDR3 consists of 16 residues. Per the germline V gene, CDR1 is MDHEN and CDR2 is SYDVKM. The CDR3 nucleotides read TGTGCCAGCAGTTTTAACAGCATAGCGGAGTCCTACGAGCAGTACTTC. This gives the protein CASSFNSIAESYEQYF.

This sequence joins TRBV6-5 and TRBJ1-2; TRBD1 is a possible D gene (6 bases). Trimming removed 0 bases from V and 2 bases from J, with 10 bases in between. CDR3 length: 15 amino acids. Germline V gene lookup returns CDR1 MNHEY and CDR2 SVGAGI. CDR3 sequence: CASSYSGGSNYGYTF. As DNA, the CDR3 is TGTGCCAGCAGTTACTCAGGGGGTTCGAACTATGGCTACACCTTC.

This clone appeared a few times. The gene calls are TRBV10-3 and TRBJ2-1; D is ambiguous. The CDR3 runs 14 residues. Germline CDR1 ENHRY, CDR2 SYGVKD. V was cut by 6 bases and J by 5 bases, with 14 bases left in between. The CDR3: CAISPLGGDNEQFF. In nucleotides, the CDR3 is TGTGCCATCAGCCCTTTAGGCGGAGACAATGAGCAGTTCTTC.

The chain has TRBV19 and TRBJ2-1, with a tentative D call TRBD2 (5 bases). Trimming stripped 5 bases from V and 6 bases from J, with 14 bases between. Germline V gene lookup returns CDR1 LNHDA and CDR2 SQIVND (reference sequence). This CDR3 has 14 amino acids. The CDR3 loop is CASSPRGLFNEQFF. The CDR3 nucleotides are TGTGCCAGTAGTCCCCGCGGGCTCTTCAATGAGCAGTTCTTC.

The chain links TRBV28 to TRBJ1-3; D is perhaps TRBD1 (6 bases). CDR1 is MDHEN and CDR2 is SYDVKM in the germline V gene. The CDR3 extends over 15 amino acids. V lost 5 bases, J lost 1 base, and 12 bases lay in between. CDR3 coding DNA: TGTGCCAGCAGTAAGGAGGGGGGGTCTGGAAACACCATATATTTT. As protein: CASSKEGGSGNTIYF.

The chain combines TRBV5-1 with TRBJ2-7, with 7 bases lining up with TRBD2. Germline CDR1 and CDR2: SGHRS and YFSETQ. With 4 bases clipped from V and 2 bases from J, the junction kept 9 bases outside the gene matches. CDR3 size: 15 residues. CDR3 in DNA: TGCGCCAGCAGCCTCGGGACTACAAACCCCTACGAGCAGTACTTC. As protein: CASSLGTTNPYEQYF.

The chain is built from TRBV29-1 and TRBJ2-7; weak D call: TRBD2 (5 bases). The germline V gene has CDR1 SQVTM and CDR2 ANQGSEA. The CDR3 is 11 residues long. V shed 6 bases and J shed 9 bases, with 15 bases lying between them. The CDR3 DNA is TGCAGCGTCGTCTCCCCCGAGGGGCAGTACTTC. Protein sequence: CSVVSPEGQYF.

The chain links TRBV27 to TRBJ2-3; D possibly corresponds to TRBD2 (5 bases). V lost 8 bases and J lost 3, with 12 bases in between. Germline V gene data show CDR1 as MNHEY and CDR2 as SMNVEV (reference sequence). CDR3 size: 13 residues. The CDR3 nucleotides read TGTGCCAGCGTGAGACGGGGAACAGATACGCAGTATTTT. The encoded protein is CASVRRGTDTQYF.

V and J are TRBV7-2 and TRBJ1-4; D is perhaps TRBD1 (5 bases). V lost 0 bases, J lost 8 bases, and 16 bases lay in between. Germline CDR1 is SGHTA and CDR2 is FQGNSA. CDR3 length: 16 amino acids. In nucleotides, the CDR3 is TGTGCCAGCAGCTTAGCGCTGCCCCGGGAGGGGGAAAAACTGTTTTTT. Amino acids: CASSLALPREGEKLFF.

The V gene is TRBV5-6, the J gene TRBJ1-1, with D unresolved. Trimming shortened V by 3 bases and J by 3 bases, and 12 bases separated the two germline ends. Germline-derived CDR1 and CDR2 are SGHDT and YYEEEE. The CDR3 covers 14 residues. This chain's CDR3 is CASSSRESYTEAFF. The CDR3 DNA follows: TGTGCCAGCAGCTCGCGGGAGTCTTACACTGAAGCTTTCTTT. Using reference TRBV5-6 and TRBJ1-1 for the parts outside the CDR3, the full variable domain is DAGVTQSPTHLIKTRGQQVTLRCSPKSGHDTVSWYQQALGQGPQFIFQYYEEEERQRGNFPDRFSGHQFPNYSSELNVNALLLGDSALYLCASSSRESYTEAFFGQGTRLTVV.

The rearrangement links TRBV11-2 to TRBJ2-1, with D hard to call. The germline V gene encodes CDR1 SGHAT and CDR2 FQNNGV. CDR3 size: 14 residues. V shed 1 base and J shed 5 bases, with 9 bases lying between them. The CDR3 loop reads CASSLALTDNEQFF. The DNA for the CDR3 is TGTGCCAGCAGCTTAGCGCTCACAGACAATGAGCAGTTCTTC. The whole variable domain, remainder taken from reference TRBV11-2 and TRBJ2-1, is EAGVAQSPRYKIIEKRQSVAFWCNPISGHATLYWYQQILGQGPKLLIQFQNNGVVDDSQLPKDRFSAERLKGVDSTLKIQPAKLEDSAVYLCASSLALTDNEQFFGPGTRLTVL.